This entry lists 12 T cell receptor beta chains sequenced from one sample in a study of shared clonotypes between healthy human individuals. Naive CD8 cells, CD45RO-negative and positively selected for CCR7, excluded terminally differentiated effector memory CD45RA+ cells. Measured with immunoSEQ multiplex PCR; TCRdb has only the in-frame clones, and not every one. Among about 2.1 million clones listed, over 85% were seen once. The sample consisted of naive CD8+ T cells from PBMCs. These receptors originate from a man between 18 and 35 years old in good health. Some clones in this sample may be carry-over from other donors' samples.

The rearrangement joins TRBV2 to TRBJ2-3; D unresolved. Germline V gives CDR1 SNHLY, CDR2 FYNNEI. Trimming removed 11 bases from V and 5 bases from J, with 23 bases in between. CDR3 length: 15 amino acids. CDR3 residues: CAQADGSVGEDTQYF. The CDR3 DNA sequence: TGTGCCCAGGCGGACGGATCAGTTGGGGAAGATACGCAGTATTTT.

This chain links TRBV9 with TRBJ2-7, with no clear D. The germline V gene encodes CDR1 SGDLS and CDR2 YYNGEE. CDR3 length: 14 residues. Trimming stripped 1 base from V and 5 bases from J, with 13 bases between. The CDR3 reads CASSVSGDSNEQYF. The CDR3 bases are TGTGCCAGCAGCGTATCAGGTGATAGCAACGAGCAGTACTTC.

The chain joins TRBV10-3 to TRBJ2-5, with D tentatively TRBD1 (5 bases). CDR1 and CDR2 from the germline V gene are ENHRY and SYGVKD. The CDR3 runs 15 residues. V lost 0 bases and J 1 base, leaving 9 bases between the germline ends. CDR3 residues: CAISESVGAQETQYF. In DNA form, the CDR3 reads TGTGCCATCAGTGAGTCGGTAGGGGCCCAAGAGACCCAGTACTTC.

This chain uses TRBV13 with TRBJ2-7; 9 nucleotides align to TRBD2. CDR1 is PRHDT, CDR2 FYEKMQ, per germline (reference sequence). V lost 5 bases and J lost 4; bases outside the gene matches: 6. CDR3 size: 14 residues. In DNA, the CDR3 is TGTGCCAGCAGCGTTAGCGGGAGAAGGTACGAGCAGTACTTC. Translation: CASSVSGRRYEQYF.

This clone was recorded only once. The sample contains more than one DNA sequence encoding this CDR3. J is TRBJ2-1 and V is TRBV9, with D possibly being TRBD1 (5 bases). V was shortened by 0 bases and J by 5 bases, with 12 bases between the two germline ends. Germline CDR1 reads SGDLS; CDR2 reads YYNGEE. The CDR3 has 15 amino acids. CDR3 loop: CASSVDLGVNNEQFF. DNA of the CDR3: TGTGCCAGCAGCGTAGATTTAGGGGTGAACAATGAGCAGTTCTTC.

To note about this clone: Other DNA sequences within the sample encode an identical CDR3. The chain links TRBV27 to TRBJ1-5; the D gene is possibly TRBD1 (5 bases). Trimming stripped 5 bases from V and 1 base from J, with 9 bases between. The CDR3 spans 14 residues. From germline, CDR1 is MNHEY and CDR2 SMNVEV (reference sequence). DNA of the CDR3: TGTGCCAGCAGTCCCGGGGGGAGCAATCAGCCCCAGCATTTT. Its protein is CASSPGGSNQPQHF.

The chain links TRBV5-4 to TRBJ2-7; TRBD2 matches at 9 bases. The CDR3 runs 15 residues. V lost 2 bases, J lost 2 bases, and 5 bases stayed unmatched. CDR1 and CDR2 from the germline V gene are SGHNT and YYREEE (reference sequence). The CDR3 DNA sequence: TGTGCCAGCAGCTTTTCTAGCGGGGAAACCTACGAGCAGTACTTC. It yields the protein CASSFSSGETYEQYF.

The V gene is TRBV5-1, the J gene TRBJ2-2; D is uncertain. CDR1 and CDR2 (germline): SGHRS, YFSETQ. This CDR3 spans 13 amino acids. V lost 4 bases and J lost 10, with 14 bases in between. The CDR3 DNA follows: TGCGCCAGCAGCCCTAAGGTGTTGACGGAGCTGTTTTTT. Translation: CASSPKVLTELFF.

The V gene is TRBV27, the J gene TRBJ2-5; TRBD2 matches 8 bases. The ends lost 6 bases at V and 1 base at J; junction bases unmatched: 4. The length of the CDR3 is 14 residues. Looked up from germline, CDR1 is MNHEY and CDR2 is SMNVEV (reference sequence). This CDR3 reads CASRSLAVQETQYF. As DNA, the CDR3 is TGTGCCAGCAGATCACTAGCGGTCCAAGAGACCCAGTACTTC.

The chain has TRBV6-5 and TRBJ1-2, with TRBD1 as a possible D gene (5 bases). The CDR3 is 13 amino acids. Germline V lookup: CDR1 MNHEY, CDR2 SVGAGI. V lost 6 bases to trimming and J lost 5 bases, with 13 bases between them. The DNA of the CDR3 is TGTGCCAGCAGGGAAGACAGCCGATATGGCTACACCTTC. This encodes CASREDSRYGYTF.

The chain joins TRBV6-1 to TRBJ2-5; no clear D. V gave up 3 bases and J gave up 0 bases, with 14 bases separating them. CDR1 is MNHNS and CDR2 is SASEGT in the germline V gene. The CDR3 has 16 amino acids. The CDR3 loop is CASSDRAAPYQETQYF. CDR3 DNA sequence: TGTGCCAGCAGTGACCGGGCAGCACCTTACCAAGAGACCCAGTACTTC.

With respect to this clone: Different DNA sequences within this sample yield the same CDR3. The V gene is TRBV27, the J gene TRBJ1-2, with D tentatively TRBD1 (5 bases). The V end lost 5 bases, the J end lost 5 bases, and 12 bases lay between the germline ends. This CDR3 contains 13 residues. The germline V gene has CDR1 MNHEY and CDR2 SMNVEV (reference sequence). CDR3 residues: CASSTGTAYGYTF. CDR3 coding DNA: TGTGCCAGCAGTACCGGGACCGCGTATGGCTACACCTTC.